The TCR beta chain under discussion was sequenced for a study of vaccination and CD4 T cells after COVID-19. The wider study: Samples after vaccination came a median around 70 days past dose two, ranging 14 to 241. A CEFX pool, an HIV-1 Nef pool, or no peptide went to control cultures.

CDR3 length equals 14 residues. Germline values: CDR1 SEHNR, CDR2 FQNEAQ (reference sequence). V was pared by 0 bases and J by 2 bases, with 7 bases between. Treatment specified: roughly nine-day PBMC culture with coronavirus spike peptide pools or control peptides (ViraFEST assay). After 10 days of culture, CD4+ T cells were negatively selected. This clonotype was counted between two and nine times. What it binds is not known. With the Oncomine TCR Beta short-read assay, DNA from cultured CD4+ T cells was sequenced. TCRdb reanalysed the PCR reads using MiXCR and keeps one entry per CDR3 protein. The profile shows more than 7,000 distinct CDR3 sequences, roughly 50% of them singletons.

This rearrangement joins TRBV7-9 to TRBJ1-2; weak D call: TRBD1 (5 bases). Sequencing used CD4+ T cells from blood, cultured in vitro. This TCR derives from a human donor who had recovered from COVID-19. The CDR3 region has the DNA TGTGCCAGCAGCTTAGCCCCAGGGAACTATGGCTACACCTTC. It translates to CASSLAPGNYGYTF.